This TCR beta chain was found in a study of human T cells and chemical hapten exposure. Study-level findings and limits: TCRs at a frequency above 1 in 1000 stayed unchanged with DPC sensitization.

The time point is: healthy volunteer bleed at 2 weeks. The authors' total RNA extraction used unfractionated whole blood. Unique molecular identifiers were linked by the library to individual cDNA molecules. As originally analysed: Counts of TCRs in each sample centred on a median of around 99,000 and extended from around 25,000 to 690,000. TCRdb recomputed calls from the RACE reads with MiXCR, one row per CDR3 protein. In this record, the V and J calls reflect TCRdb's handling and not the investigators' own analysis. This table holds just over 90,000 distinct CDR3 sequences, over 8% found once. The sample holds many counts of this clonotype. Its antigen is as yet unknown. The junction and the germline gene differ at one end; a read error may be behind it. Germline V lookup: CDR1 MRHNA, CDR2 SNTAGT. CDR3 length: 14 residues.

Material: whole blood. The TCR comes from a female donor in good health. Some clones in this sample may be carry-over from other donors' samples. This sequence joins TRBV6-4 and TRBJ2-3; no clear D. The CDR3 DNA sequence: TGTGCCAGCAGCGACTCTATGGGCACAGATACGCAGTATTTT. Its protein product is CASSDSMGTDTQYF.